The rows below give T cell receptor beta chains drawn from one sample of a study of cytomegalovirus exposure and HLA in healthy donors. The data were produced by immunoSEQ multiplex PCR, yet TCRdb's version contains in-frame clones alone and is incomplete. This sample has approximately 41,000 clones, with around 93% found just once. The sample taken for sequencing was PBMCs. These receptors were obtained from a man in his late teens or twenties in good health and CMV-seronegative. Each CDR3 is given with its conserved first and last residue. The size of a clone is reported for some rows only, either as once, few or many, or as a class for expanded clones.

J gene: TRBJ2-7; clone size: NA; V gene: TRBV5-4; CDR3 protein: CASSNEGTNSYEQYF
J gene: TRBJ2-1; clone size: NA; V gene: TRBV28; CDR3 protein: CASSPPGSYNEQFF
J gene: TRBJ1-5; clone size: NA; V gene: TRBV6-5; CDR3 protein: CASSRDYSNQPQHF
J gene: TRBJ2-7; clone size: NA; V gene: TRBV5-1; CDR3 protein: CASSNPPSYELYF
J gene: TRBJ1-4; clone size: NA; V gene: TRBV5-1; CDR3 protein: CASSLADRRHEKLFF
J gene: TRBJ2-3; clone size: NA; V gene: TRBV4-2; CDR3 protein: CASGLGDTQYF
J gene: TRBJ1-2; clone size: NA; V gene: TRBV2; CDR3 protein: CASSEEGGYGYTF
J gene: TRBJ1-4; clone size: NA; V gene: TRBV7-9; CDR3 protein: CASSVMAEANEKLFF
J gene: TRBJ1-1; clone size: NA; V gene: TRBV19; CDR3 protein: CASSPKAGGNTEAFF
J gene: TRBJ2-5; clone size: NA; V gene: TRBV5-6; CDR3 protein: CASSSGSSETQYF
J gene: TRBJ2-7; clone size: NA; V gene: TRBV5-1; CDR3 protein: CASTLGTGPAEQYF
J gene: TRBJ2-3; clone size: NA; V gene: TRBV6-5; CDR3 protein: CASSYVRLAGADTQYF
J gene: TRBJ1-3; clone size: once; V gene: TRBV6-6; CDR3 protein: CASSSRPDGNTIYF
J gene: TRBJ2-2; clone size: NA; V gene: TRBV27; CDR3 protein: CATRSGSLVGELFF
J gene: TRBJ1-3; clone size: NA; V gene: TRBV2; CDR3 protein: CASFSGQGSTIYF
J gene: TRBJ1-2; clone size: once; V gene: TRBV28; CDR3 protein: CASSSGGADYGYTF
J gene: TRBJ2-3; clone size: NA; V gene: TRBV7-9; CDR3 protein: CASSPGRATDTQYF
J gene: TRBJ1-5; clone size: NA; V gene: TRBV6-1; CDR3 protein: CASLRGGSNQPQHF
J gene: TRBJ2-3; clone size: NA; V gene: TRBV11-2; CDR3 protein: CASSLTPTDTQYF
J gene: TRBJ2-1; clone size: NA; V gene: TRBV30; CDR3 protein: CAWGLAFSTNEQFF
J gene: TRBJ1-1; clone size: NA; V gene: TRBV11-3; CDR3 protein: CASSSGTGRAEAFF
J gene: TRBJ2-1; clone size: NA; V gene: TRBV5-4; CDR3 protein: CASSRPSSGSFRNEQFF
J gene: TRBJ1-5; clone size: NA; V gene: TRBV19; CDR3 protein: CASSMGSLYSNQPQHF
J gene: TRBJ2-2; clone size: NA; V gene: TRBV5-1; CDR3 protein: CASSWTSGNTGELFF
J gene: TRBJ2-5; clone size: NA; V gene: TRBV5-1; CDR3 protein: CASSKGQQTLGMGQYF
J gene: TRBJ2-5; clone size: NA; V gene: TRBV7-8; CDR3 protein: CASSLAGASETQYF
J gene: TRBJ1-6; clone size: NA; V gene: TRBV5-1; CDR3 protein: CASSLGGADNSPLHF
J gene: TRBJ1-5; clone size: NA; V gene: TRBV6-5; CDR3 protein: CASSYQGRQPQHF
J gene: TRBJ2-2; clone size: once; V gene: TRBV5-4; CDR3 protein: CASSRGGAGELFF
J gene: TRBJ2-3; clone size: NA; V gene: TRBV2; CDR3 protein: CASSPTSGGNTDTQYF
J gene: TRBJ1-4; clone size: NA; V gene: TRBV18; CDR3 protein: CASSTGAGEKLFF
J gene: TRBJ2-7; clone size: NA; V gene: TRBV18; CDR3 protein: CASSTSGGYEQYF
J gene: TRBJ1-1; clone size: NA; V gene: TRBV28; CDR3 protein: CASSTNFRGVAFF
J gene: TRBJ1-5; clone size: NA; V gene: TRBV30; CDR3 protein: CAWSPGSDQPQHF
J gene: TRBJ2-1; clone size: NA; V gene: TRBV19; CDR3 protein: CASSTGQGLANEQFF
J gene: TRBJ1-1; clone size: NA; V gene: TRBV28; CDR3 protein: CASRPEEGRNTEAFF
J gene: TRBJ2-7; clone size: few; V gene: TRBV27; CDR3 protein: CASSLYSSVGQGIHEQYF
J gene: TRBJ2-7; clone size: NA; V gene: TRBV2; CDR3 protein: CASTGTVSYEQYF
J gene: TRBJ2-1; clone size: NA; V gene: TRBV20-1; CDR3 protein: CSAKREHEQFF
J gene: TRBJ2-3; clone size: NA; V gene: TRBV7-7; CDR3 protein: CASSLGLAGETDTQYF
J gene: TRBJ1-2; clone size: NA; V gene: TRBV18; CDR3 protein: CASSPGQVSLGGYTF
J gene: TRBJ2-3; clone size: NA; V gene: TRBV4-2; CDR3 protein: CASSQELGTSVSTDTQYF
J gene: TRBJ2-1; clone size: NA; V gene: TRBV9; CDR3 protein: CASSSRLAGPYNEQFF
J gene: TRBJ2-6; clone size: NA; V gene: TRBV14; CDR3 protein: CASSPLQGQVSGANVLTF